Following are 25 T cell receptor beta chains from one sample sequenced in a study of shared clonotypes between healthy human individuals (dated by TCRdb to the early 2020s). Receptor amplification or capture employed the immunoSEQ multiplex PCR assay. TCRdb's version of the immuneACCESS table is confined to in-frame rearrangements and falls short of the full clone set. An unresolved V gene accounts for under half of the shortfall where checked; the remainder is of unknown origin. In all, the sample holds about 1.4 million clones, and around 97% of those were seen once. The ten largest clones add up to approximately 1.1% of the sample. Sequences were obtained from naive CD4+ T cells sorted from blood. This specimen's cell subset or site label, per the study, means: CD45RA+ positively selected. The receptors originated from a man aged 25-45 years in good health.

V is TRBV6-5 and J is TRBJ1-2; 9 nucleotides line up with TRBD1. Trimming removed 6 bases from V and 14 bases from J; junction bases left unmatched: 16. Per the germline V gene, CDR1 is MNHEY and CDR2 is SVGAGI. This CDR3 has 14 amino acids. As DNA, the CDR3 is TGTGCCAGCAGCTCAGTTACAGGGGGCGTTGGTTTGACCTTC. As protein: CASSSVTGGVGLTF.

This chain uses TRBV29-1 with TRBJ2-1, with D hard to call. There are 14 residues in the CDR3. V lost 3 bases to trimming and J lost 5 bases, with 14 bases between them. Per the germline V gene, CDR1 is SQVTM and CDR2 is ANQGSEA. The CDR3 here is CSVDRPTRDNEQFF. In DNA form, the CDR3 reads TGCAGCGTTGATAGGCCGACTCGGGACAATGAGCAGTTCTTC.

The chain has TRBV5-6 and TRBJ1-1; 8 bases line up with TRBD1. The germline CDR1 and CDR2 sequences are SGHDT and YYEEEE. J lost 4 bases, V lost 3 bases, and 5 bases had no gene match. CDR3 size: 14 residues. Written as DNA, the CDR3 is TGTGCCAGCAGCTCCGACAGGGGATTCACTGAAGCTTTCTTT. This encodes CASSSDRGFTEAFF.

The rearrangement joins TRBV6-1 to TRBJ1-1; D not resolved. CDR3 length equals 15 residues. The V and J ends lost 1 base and 5 bases respectively, with 14 bases between them. Germline lookup yields CDR1 MNHNS and CDR2 SASEGT. CDR3: CASSEVGWASTEAFF. CDR3 bases: TGTGCCAGCAGTGAAGTCGGGTGGGCCTCGACTGAAGCTTTCTTT.

V usage is TRBV7-9 and J usage is TRBJ2-7; 10 positions match TRBD2. Germline CDR1 reads SEHNR; CDR2 reads FQNEAQ (reference sequence). V gave up 1 base and J gave up 4 bases; unmatched junction bases: 7. This CDR3 has 16 amino acids. This CDR3 is CASSLGASGSLYEQYF. Here the CDR3 DNA reads TGTGCCAGCAGCTTAGGGGCTAGCGGGAGTCTGTACGAGCAGTACTTC.

The V and J genes are TRBV19 and TRBJ2-7, with TRBD2 matching 12 bases. The CDR3 has 16 amino acids. From germline, CDR1 is LNHDA and CDR2 SQIVND (reference sequence). V shed 3 bases, J shed 4 bases, and the junction held 7 bases outside the gene matches. The chain's CDR3 is CASSISSGRARYEQYF. The CDR3 DNA follows: TGTGCCAGTAGTATCTCTAGCGGGAGGGCAAGGTACGAGCAGTACTTC.

The J gene is TRBJ1-1, the V gene TRBV19; D is uncertain. CDR1 is LNHDA and CDR2 is SQIVND in the germline V gene (reference sequence). V shed 3 bases and J shed 3 bases, with 14 bases lying between them. The CDR3 sequence is 15 residues long. DNA of the CDR3: TGTGCCAGTAGTATTGATTTTTCGGGCGACACTGAAGCTTTCTTT. As protein: CASSIDFSGDTEAFF.

This chain uses TRBV30 with TRBJ2-7, with TRBD1 matching 12 bases. Germline V lookup: CDR1 GTSNPN, CDR2 SVGIG (reference sequence). The length of the CDR3 is 13 residues. With V trimmed by 3 bases and J by 7 bases, 4 bases remained unmatched. As DNA, the CDR3 is TGTGCCTGGAGCCGGGACAGGGGGCGTGAGCAGTACTTC. This translates into CAWSRDRGREQYF.

The rearrangement joins TRBV2 to TRBJ2-7; 8 nucleotides match TRBD1. The CDR3 sequence is 17 residues long. The V and J ends lost 3 bases and 3 bases, in that order; junction bases with no gene match: 13. Germline CDR1 and CDR2: SNHLY and FYNNEI. The CDR3 DNA follows: TGTGCCAGCAGTGATCAACTCACCGGGACAGGCCTCTACGAGCAGTACTTC. Its protein product is CASSDQLTGTGLYEQYF.

V usage is TRBV6-5 and J usage is TRBJ2-7; D tentatively fits TRBD1 or TRBD2 (5 bases each). V dropped 5 bases and J dropped 5 bases, with 19 bases sitting between them. The CDR3 length is 15 residues. Germline CDR1 reads MNHEY; CDR2 reads SVGAGI. The CDR3 DNA reads TGTGCCAGCAGTCTTTCCGGGGAACTGGGGGACGAGCAGTACTTC. Translation gives CASSLSGELGDEQYF.

This sequence joins TRBV18 and TRBJ2-2, with 13 bases aligning to TRBD2. The CDR3 runs to 18 residues. J lost 5 bases, V lost 6 bases, and 12 bases had no gene match. Germline loops: CDR1 KGHSH, CDR2 LQKENI. CDR3 in amino acids: CASSELLAGGPSTGELFF. CDR3 sequence (DNA): TGTGCCAGCTCGGAATTACTAGCGGGAGGGCCTTCAACCGGGGAGCTGTTTTTT.

The chain recombines TRBV29-1 with TRBJ2-1, with 10 bases aligning to TRBD2. Germline values: CDR1 SQVTM, CDR2 ANQGSEA. The CDR3 loop spans 15 amino acids. The V and J ends lost 2 bases and 2 bases, in that order; junction bases with no gene match: 3. CDR3 amino acids: CSVEPLAGAYNEQFF. The CDR3 DNA reads as TGCAGCGTTGAACCCCTAGCGGGGGCCTACAATGAGCAGTTCTTC.

This chain connects TRBV29-1 to TRBJ2-2; D is unclear. V was pared by 7 bases and J by 1 base, with 4 bases between. Germline-derived CDR1 and CDR2 are SQVTM and ANQGSEA. CDR3 length: 11 residues. CDR3 DNA sequence: TGCAGCGCCAGGAACACCGGGGAGCTGTTTTTT. Translation: CSARNTGELFF.

The gene calls are TRBV7-2 and TRBJ1-2, with 9 bases identical to TRBD1. V lost 7 bases, J lost 5 bases, and 8 bases stayed unmatched. The germline gives CDR1 SGHTA, CDR2 FQGNSA. This CDR3 region has 14 residues. The DNA for the CDR3 is TGTGCCAGCATCGGGGACAGGGTACTTTATGGCTACACCTTC. As protein: CASIGDRVLYGYTF.

This clone was seen only a few times. The chain uses TRBV9 and TRBJ2-3; no clear D gene. The CDR3 covers 15 residues. Trimming cost V 0 bases and J 3 bases, with 11 bases left between them. Per germline, CDR1 SGDLS and CDR2 YYNGEE. The CDR3 DNA reads as TGTGCCAGCAGCGTAGTTGGCGCGATGACAGATACGCAGTATTTT. It is translated as CASSVVGAMTDTQYF.

The chain uses TRBV19 and TRBJ2-7, with 9 bases lining up with TRBD1. The germline CDR1 and CDR2 sequences are LNHDA and SQIVND (reference sequence). This CDR3 is built from 13 residues. J lost 11 bases, V lost 1 base, and 6 bases had no gene match. CDR3 coding DNA: TGTGCCAGTAGTATAGCCCGGGACAGGGATAAGTACTTC. Protein sequence: CASSIARDRDKYF.

This chain uses TRBV5-8 with TRBJ2-1, with D perhaps TRBD1 (5 bases). Germline assignment: CDR1 SGHTS and CDR2 YDEGEE. V was clipped by 7 bases and J by 12 bases, with 26 bases between them. This CDR3 has 15 residues. The CDR3 DNA sequence: TGTGCCAGCCTTGTGGGCAGGGAAATTCGTCATAGGCAGTTCTTC. Translating gives CASLVGREIRHRQFF.

The chain links TRBV7-8 to TRBJ2-1; the match to TRBD2 covers 9 bases. J lost 8 bases, V lost 6 bases, and 11 bases had no gene match. Germline-derived CDR1 and CDR2 are SGHVS and FQNEAQ. This CDR3 is 15 amino acids long. The CDR3 spells CASSRRIAGEYEQFF. The CDR3 bases are TGTGCCAGCAGTCGACGGATAGCGGGAGAATATGAGCAGTTCTTC.

This clone appeared once. The gene calls are TRBV29-1 and TRBJ2-3; TRBD2 matches 10 bases. With 2 bases clipped from V and 3 bases from J, the junction kept 14 bases outside the gene matches. Germline V gene data show CDR1 as SQVTM and CDR2 as ANQGSEA. The length of the CDR3 is 18 residues. The CDR3 spells CSVELAGELGKGTDTQYF. In DNA form, the CDR3 reads TGCAGCGTTGAACTAGCGGGAGAGTTAGGCAAGGGGACAGATACGCAGTATTTT.

The genes are TRBV29-1 and TRBJ1-4, with no clear D. The CDR3 is made up of 12 amino acids. CDR1 is SQVTM and CDR2 is ANQGSEA in the germline V gene. Trimming left V 5 bases short and J 7 bases short, with 11 bases between. The CDR3 DNA reads TGCAGCGTTATGGCAGACTCTGAAAAACTGTTTTTT. Translating it yields CSVMADSEKLFF.

V and J are TRBV28 and TRBJ1-1, with D possibly TRBD1 on 5 matching bases. Per germline, CDR1 MDHEN and CDR2 SYDVKM. This CDR3 region has 11 residues. The CDR3 is CGTTENTEAFF. The CDR3 region has the DNA TGTGGAACGACAGAGAACACTGAAGCTTTCTTT.

This rearrangement joins TRBV28 to TRBJ2-7; 11 nucleotides line up with TRBD2. Germline trimming cut 6 bases from V and 2 bases from J; bases unmatched to any gene: 6. Germline-derived CDR1 and CDR2 are MDHEN and SYDVKM. This CDR3 comprises 15 residues. CDR3 in DNA: TGTGCCAGCAGCATTGGGACTAGCGGTACCTACGAGCAGTACTTC. Protein product: CASSIGTSGTYEQYF.

The gene calls are TRBV15 and TRBJ2-7; 11 bases are shared with TRBD2. This CDR3 has 18 amino acids. The V segment lost 0 bases and the J segment 3 bases; nucleotides outside the gene matches: 10. Germline values: CDR1 LNHNV, CDR2 YYDKDF (reference sequence). The CDR3 is CATSRDQGLAGGRYEQYF. CDR3 nucleotides: TGTGCCACCAGCAGAGATCAAGGTCTAGCGGGAGGTCGCTACGAGCAGTACTTC. Complete variable domain (other parts from reference TRBV15 and TRBJ2-7): DAMVIQNPRYQVTQFGKPVTLSCSQTLNHNVMYWYQQKSSQAPKLLFHYYDKDFNNEADTPDNFQSRRPNTSFCFLDIRSPGLGDTAMYLCATSRDQGLAGGRYEQYFGPGTRLTVT.

The chain uses TRBV2 and TRBJ2-3; the match to TRBD2 covers 10 bases. Per the germline V gene, CDR1 is SNHLY and CDR2 is FYNNEI. The CDR3 is 15 amino acids. The trim removed 5 bases at V and 1 base at J, leaving 3 bases unmatched. CDR3 sequence (DNA): TGTGCCAGCAGTCCCGGGACTAGCGGCACAGATACGCAGTATTTT. Its protein product is CASSPGTSGTDTQYF.

J is TRBJ1-4 and V is TRBV9, with no clear D. Germline CDR1 SGDLS, CDR2 YYNGEE. This CDR3 region has 14 residues. V lost 5 bases, J lost 3 bases, and 11 bases lay in between. The CDR3 DNA reads as TGTGCCAGCAGTGGAGGCGTGGCTAATGAAAAACTGTTTTTT. Translated, it gives CASSGGVANEKLFF. The complete variable domain, with remaining parts taken from reference TRBV9 and TRBJ1-4, reads DSGVTQTPKHLITATGQRVTLRCSPRSGDLSVYWYQQSLDQGLQFLIQYYNGEERAKGNILERFSAQQFPDLHSELNLSSLELGDSALYFCASSGGVANEKLFFGSGTQLSVL.